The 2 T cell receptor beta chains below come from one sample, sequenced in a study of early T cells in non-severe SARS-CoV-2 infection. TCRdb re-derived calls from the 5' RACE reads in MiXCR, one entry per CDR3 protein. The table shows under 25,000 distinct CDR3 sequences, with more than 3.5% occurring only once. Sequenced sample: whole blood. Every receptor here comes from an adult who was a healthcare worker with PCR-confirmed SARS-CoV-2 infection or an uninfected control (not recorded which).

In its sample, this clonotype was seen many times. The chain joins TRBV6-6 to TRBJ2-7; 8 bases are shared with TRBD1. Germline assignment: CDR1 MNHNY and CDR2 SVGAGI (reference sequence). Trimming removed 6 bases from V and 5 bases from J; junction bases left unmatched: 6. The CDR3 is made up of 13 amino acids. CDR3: CASRSNRGNEQYF. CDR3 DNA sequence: TGTGCCAGCAGGTCAAACAGGGGGAACGAGCAGTACTTC.

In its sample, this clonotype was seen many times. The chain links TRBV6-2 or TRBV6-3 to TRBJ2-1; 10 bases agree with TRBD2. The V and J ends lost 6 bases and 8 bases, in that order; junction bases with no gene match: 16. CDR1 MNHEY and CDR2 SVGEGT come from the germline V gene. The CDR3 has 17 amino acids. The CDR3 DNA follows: TGTGCCAGCAGAATAGGGAAAGCGGGGGGGCCGTTGTATGAGCAGTTCTTC. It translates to CASRIGKAGGPLYEQFF.